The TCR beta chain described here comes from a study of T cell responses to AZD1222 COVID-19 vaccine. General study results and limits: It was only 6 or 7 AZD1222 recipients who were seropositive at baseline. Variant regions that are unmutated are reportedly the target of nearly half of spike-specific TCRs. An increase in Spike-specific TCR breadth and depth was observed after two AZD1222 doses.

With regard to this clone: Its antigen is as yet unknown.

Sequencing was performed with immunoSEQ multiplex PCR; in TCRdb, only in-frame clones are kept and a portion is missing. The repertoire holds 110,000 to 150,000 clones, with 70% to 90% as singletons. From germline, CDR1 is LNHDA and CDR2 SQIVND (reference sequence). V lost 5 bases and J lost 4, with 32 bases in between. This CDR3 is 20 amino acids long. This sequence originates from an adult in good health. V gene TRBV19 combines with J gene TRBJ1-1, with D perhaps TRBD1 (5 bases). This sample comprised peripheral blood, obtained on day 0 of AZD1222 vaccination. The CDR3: CASSWSIWLRSGGIGTEAFF. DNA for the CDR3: TGTGCCAGTAGTTGGTCGATCTGGTTGAGGAGCGGGGGGATTGGCACTGAAGCTTTCTTT.